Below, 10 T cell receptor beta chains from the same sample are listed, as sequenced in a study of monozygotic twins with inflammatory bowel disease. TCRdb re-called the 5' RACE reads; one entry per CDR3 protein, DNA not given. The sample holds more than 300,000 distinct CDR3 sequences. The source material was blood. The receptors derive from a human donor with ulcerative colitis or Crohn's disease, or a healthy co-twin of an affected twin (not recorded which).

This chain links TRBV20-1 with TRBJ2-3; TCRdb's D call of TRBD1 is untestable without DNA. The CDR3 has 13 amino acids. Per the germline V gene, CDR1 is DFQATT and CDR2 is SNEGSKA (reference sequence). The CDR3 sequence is CSARGQSPDTQYF.

The chain's CDR3 is CATSRLAGGLDTQYF. V usage is TRBV15 and J usage is TRBJ2-3; there is no DNA to check the TCRdb D call of TRBD2. CDR1 is LNHNV, CDR2 YYDKDF, per germline (reference sequence). The CDR3 has 15 residues.

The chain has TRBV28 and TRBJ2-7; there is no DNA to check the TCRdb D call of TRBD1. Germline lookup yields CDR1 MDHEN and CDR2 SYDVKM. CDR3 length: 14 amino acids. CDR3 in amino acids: CASSLVGQQYEQYF. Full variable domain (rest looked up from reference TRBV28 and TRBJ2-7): DVKVTQSSRYLVKRTGEKVFLECVQDMDHENMFWYRQDPGLGLRLIYFSYDVKMKEKGDIPEGYSVSREKKERFSLILESASTNQTSMYLCASSLVGQQYEQYFGPGTRLTVT.

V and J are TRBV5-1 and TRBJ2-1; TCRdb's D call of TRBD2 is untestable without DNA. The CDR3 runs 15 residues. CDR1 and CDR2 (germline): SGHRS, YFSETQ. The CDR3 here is CASSLAGDSYNEQFF.

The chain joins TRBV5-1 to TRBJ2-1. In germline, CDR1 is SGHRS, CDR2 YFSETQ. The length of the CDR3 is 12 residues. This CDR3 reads CASSFLYNEQFF.

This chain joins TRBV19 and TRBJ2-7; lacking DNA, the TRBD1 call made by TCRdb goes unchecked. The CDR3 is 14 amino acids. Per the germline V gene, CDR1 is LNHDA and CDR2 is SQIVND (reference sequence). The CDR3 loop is CASRVSAGAYEQYF.

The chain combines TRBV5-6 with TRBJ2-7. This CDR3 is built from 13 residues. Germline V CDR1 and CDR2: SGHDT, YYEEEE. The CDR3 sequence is CASSLVSPYEQYF.

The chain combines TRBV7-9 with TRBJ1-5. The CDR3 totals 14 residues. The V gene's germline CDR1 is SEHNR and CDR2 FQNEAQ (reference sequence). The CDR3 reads CASSFLGSNQPQHF.

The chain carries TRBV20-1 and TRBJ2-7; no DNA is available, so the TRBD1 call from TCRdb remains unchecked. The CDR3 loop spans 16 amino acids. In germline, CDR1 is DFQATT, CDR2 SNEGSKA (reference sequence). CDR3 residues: CSAKRQSLLGAYEQYF.

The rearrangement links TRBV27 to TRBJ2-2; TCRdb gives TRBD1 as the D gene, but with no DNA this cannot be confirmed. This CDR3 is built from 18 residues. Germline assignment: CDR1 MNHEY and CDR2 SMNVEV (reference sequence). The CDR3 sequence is CASSVWVRRGGTAGELFF.